Listed here are 32 T cell receptor beta chains from one sample, sequenced in a study of cytomegalovirus exposure and HLA in healthy donors. The table came from immunoSEQ multiplex PCR; TCRdb's copy has only in-frame clones and leaves some out. The data contain hundreds of thousands of clones, approximately 80% of them seen just once; the ten biggest clones take up about an eighth. Sequencing was carried out using PBMCs. Every receptor here comes from a woman aged 30 to 39 in good health and CMV-seropositive.

This clone was seen at least ten times. The rearrangement joins TRBV4-3 to TRBJ2-4, with D possibly matching TRBD1 (6 bases). CDR1 LGHNA and CDR2 YSLEER come from the germline V gene. The length of the CDR3 is 17 residues. V gave up 4 bases and J gave up 1 base, with 17 bases separating them. The DNA for the CDR3 is TGCGCCAGCAGCCCTCTCGTAAGGCAGGGGGCCAAAAACATTCAGTACTTC. Translating gives CASSPLVRQGAKNIQYF.

This clone was seen just once. The chain couples TRBV28 to TRBJ2-1; 8 bases are shared with TRBD1. Germline assignment: CDR1 MDHEN and CDR2 SYDVKM. There are 13 residues in the CDR3. The ends lost 8 bases at V and 5 bases at J; junction bases unmatched: 5. DNA of the CDR3: TGTGCCAGCCTGGGACAGGCACACAATGAGCAGTTCTTC. Translation: CASLGQAHNEQFF.

The chain joins TRBV27 to TRBJ1-5; D gene uncertain. CDR1 MNHEY and CDR2 SMNVEV come from the germline V gene (reference sequence). The CDR3 totals 15 residues. Trimming removed 3 bases at V and 6 bases at J, with 15 bases between. The CDR3: CASSFNGPGSQPQHF. The CDR3 coding sequence is TGTGCCAGCAGTTTTAACGGACCTGGGTCTCAGCCCCAGCATTTT.

This sequence joins TRBV19 and TRBJ2-2; possibly TRBD2 for D (5 bases). The CDR3 sequence is 15 residues long. V was trimmed by 7 bases and J by 2 bases, leaving 14 bases between them. Germline assignment: CDR1 LNHDA and CDR2 SQIVND (reference sequence). In DNA, the CDR3 is TGTGCCAGTACCGCGGGTCCGCCTAACACCGGGGAGCTGTTTTTT. Amino acid sequence: CASTAGPPNTGELFF.

The V gene is TRBV7-9, the J gene TRBJ1-2; 9 positions match TRBD1. Germline CDR1 reads SEHNR; CDR2 reads FQNEAQ (reference sequence). CDR3 size: 15 residues. After removal of 6 bases from V and 3 bases from J, the junction contained 8 bases not matched to a gene. The CDR3 spells CASSSGQGLYYGYTF. DNA for the CDR3: TGTGCCAGCAGTTCCGGACAGGGGCTATACTATGGCTACACCTTC.

This rearrangement joins TRBV5-1 to TRBJ1-1, with TRBD1 matching 7 bases. Germline CDR1 reads SGHRS; CDR2 reads YFSETQ. V shed 5 bases, J shed 8 bases, and the junction held 3 bases outside the gene matches. The CDR3 is 11 amino acids. In DNA, the CDR3 is TGCGCCAGCAGAGGGGGCCTCGAAGCTTTCTTT. It yields the protein CASRGGLEAFF.

This clone appeared once. The chain uses TRBV6-5 and TRBJ1-1; D call uncertain. Germline values: CDR1 MNHEY, CDR2 SVGAGI. V dropped 4 bases and J dropped 5 bases, with 8 bases sitting between them. The CDR3 spans 12 residues. This chain's CDR3 is CASSSGETEAFF. The CDR3 DNA sequence: TGTGCCAGCAGTTCCGGGGAAACTGAAGCTTTCTTT.

The chain uses TRBV30 and TRBJ2-7; D possibly corresponds to TRBD2 (5 bases). CDR1 is GTSNPN and CDR2 is SVGIG in the germline V gene (reference sequence). The CDR3 consists of 13 residues. The V gene lost 4 bases and the J gene lost 3 bases, with 13 bases spanning the gap. CDR3 bases: TGTGCCTGGACGCCAGATAGCGACTACGAGCAGTACTTC. Translation gives CAWTPDSDYEQYF.

This clone was found once. The chain combines TRBV6-1 with TRBJ1-2, with unresolved D. CDR3 length equals 13 residues. With 6 bases removed from V and 0 bases from J, the gap between germline ends came to 8 bases. Germline V gene data show CDR1 as MNHNS and CDR2 as SASEGT. CDR3 bases: TGTGCCAGCAGCCCCGCGTCTAACTATGGCTACACCTTC. Residues: CASSPASNYGYTF.

This chain joins TRBV9 and TRBJ2-3; TRBD1 aligns across 9 bases. J was trimmed by 4 bases and V by 2 bases; bases with no gene match: 8. In germline, CDR1 is SGDLS, CDR2 YYNGEE. The CDR3 covers 16 residues. Here the CDR3 DNA reads TGTGCCAGCAGCGTTGGGCCGGGACAGGGTCCAGATACGCAGTATTTT. Translation: CASSVGPGQGPDTQYF. Based on the CDR3 plus reference TRBV9 and TRBJ2-3, the full variable domain is DSGVTQTPKHLITATGQRVTLRCSPRSGDLSVYWYQQSLDQGLQFLIQYYNGEERAKGNILERFSAQQFPDLHSELNLSSLELGDSALYFCASSVGPGQGPDTQYFGPGTRLTVL.

This clone was observed once. The gene calls are TRBV29-1 and TRBJ1-2, with no clear D. CDR3 length: 13 residues. Germline V gene lookup returns CDR1 SQVTM and CDR2 ANQGSEA. Trimming removed 3 bases from V and 4 bases from J, with 12 bases in between. CDR3 bases: TGCAGCGTTGAGAACGAAACCCTCTATGGCTACACCTTC. It yields the protein CSVENETLYGYTF.

The chain is built from TRBV29-1 and TRBJ2-2, with 10 bases aligning to TRBD1. The junction had 7 bases not matched to a gene; V was cut back by 7 bases and J by 5 bases. Germline V CDR1 and CDR2: SQVTM, ANQGSEA. The CDR3 is 14 amino acids. CDR3 bases: TGCAGCGCCTGGACAGGGGGTGGGACCGGGGAGCTGTTTTTT. As protein: CSAWTGGGTGELFF.

The J gene is TRBJ1-1, the V gene TRBV11-3; D perhaps matches TRBD1 (5 bases). The germline V gene encodes CDR1 SGHNT and CDR2 YENEEA. The V gene lost 3 bases and the J gene lost 1 base, with 9 bases spanning the gap. The CDR3 covers 14 residues. In DNA form, the CDR3 reads TGTGCCAGCAGCTTCGCGGGGGGGAACACTGAAGCTTTCTTT. It specifies CASSFAGGNTEAFF. The full variable domain, rest sourced from reference TRBV11-3 and TRBJ1-1, is EAGVVQSPRYKIIEKKQPVAFWCNPISGHNTLYWYLQNLGQGPELLIRYENEEAVDDSQLPKDRFSAERLKGVDSTLKIQPAELGDSAVYLCASSFAGGNTEAFFGQGTRLTVV.

The chain employs TRBV6-5 and TRBJ2-2, with D uncertain. CDR1 and CDR2 (germline): MNHEY, SVGAGI. V shed 8 bases and J shed 0 bases, with 10 bases lying between them. The CDR3 extends over 14 amino acids. CDR3 loop: CASQLGANTGELFF. The CDR3, as DNA: TGTGCCAGCCAGCTAGGTGCGAACACCGGGGAGCTGTTTTTT.

V gene TRBV5-6 combines with J gene TRBJ2-6; D gene uncertain. The V end lost 4 bases, the J end lost 0 bases, and 14 bases lay between the germline ends. CDR1 is SGHDT, CDR2 YYEEEE, per germline. This CDR3 spans 17 amino acids. The CDR3 sequence: CASSPRPSLSGANVLTF. Written as DNA, the CDR3 is TGTGCCAGCAGCCCCAGGCCCAGCCTCTCTGGGGCCAACGTCCTGACTTTC.

This clone was seen once. This chain links TRBV5-1 with TRBJ2-1; 11 bases agree with TRBD2. Per the germline V gene, CDR1 is SGHRS and CDR2 is YFSETQ. V was clipped by 4 bases and J by 2 bases; unmatched bases: 2. The CDR3 is 15 residues long. The CDR3 DNA is TGCGCCAGCAGCGCTAGCGGGAGGACCTACAATGAGCAGTTCTTC. It encodes CASSASGRTYNEQFF.

The V call is TRBV5-1, the J call TRBJ2-7; 7 bases are a match to TRBD2. With 3 bases clipped from V and 4 bases from J, the junction kept 7 bases outside the gene matches. The CDR3 sequence is 14 residues long. Germline-derived CDR1 and CDR2 are SGHRS and YFSETQ. The CDR3 DNA sequence: TGCGCCAGCAGCTCCGGGACTACCCCTTACGAGCAGTACTTC. Translating it yields CASSSGTTPYEQYF.

V is TRBV13 and J is TRBJ2-7, with a weak D call TRBD1 (6 bases). There are 14 residues in the CDR3. CDR1 PRHDT and CDR2 FYEKMQ come from the germline V gene (reference sequence). Trimming pared 5 bases from V and 5 bases from J, leaving 16 bases between. CDR3 bases: TGTGCCAGCAGCCCTACTGACAGGTCCCACGAGCAGTACTTC. It encodes CASSPTDRSHEQYF.

The chain combines TRBV5-1 with TRBJ1-5; 10 bases are shared with TRBD1. V shed 4 bases and J 9 bases; nucleotides not matched to a gene: 7. Germline V lookup: CDR1 SGHRS, CDR2 YFSETQ. CDR3 length equals 14 residues. The chain's CDR3 is CASSLGQGGGPQHF. CDR3 DNA sequence: TGCGCCAGCAGCCTAGGACAGGGGGGAGGGCCCCAGCATTTT.

The chain links TRBV29-1 to TRBJ1-1; TRBD1 is a possible D gene (5 bases). The CDR3 has 12 amino acids. Trimming cost V 4 bases and J 5 bases, with 11 bases left between them. Germline CDR1 SQVTM, CDR2 ANQGSEA. This chain's CDR3 is CSVGGLGTEAFF. In DNA form, the CDR3 reads TGCAGCGTTGGGGGGTTAGGGACTGAAGCTTTCTTT.

The chain recombines TRBV5-1 with TRBJ2-1, with D perhaps matching TRBD1 (5 bases). V lost 3 bases, J lost 4 bases, and 11 bases lay in between. Germline CDR1 SGHRS, CDR2 YFSETQ. The CDR3 is made up of 14 amino acids. The CDR3 DNA follows: TGCGCCAGCAGCTCAGAGGACACTTACAATGAGCAGTTCTTC. Its protein is CASSSEDTYNEQFF.

The chain combines TRBV28 with TRBJ2-7; D gene ambiguous. Between the trimmed V and J ends, which lost 7 bases and 8 bases, there was a span of 12 bases. The CDR3 has 11 residues. The germline V gene encodes CDR1 MDHEN and CDR2 SYDVKM. CDR3 sequence reads: CASNPPGQQYF. The CDR3 DNA reads TGTGCCAGCAACCCCCCCGGCCAGCAGTACTTC. The variable domain in full, completed from reference TRBV28 and TRBJ2-7, reads DVKVTQSSRYLVKRTGEKVFLECVQDMDHENMFWYRQDPGLGLRLIYFSYDVKMKEKGDIPEGYSVSREKKERFSLILESASTNQTSMYLCASNPPGQQYFGPGTRLTVT.

This rearrangement joins TRBV30 to TRBJ1-4, with a tentative D call TRBD1 (6 bases). The CDR3 consists of 13 residues. V gave up 4 bases and J gave up 7 bases, with 13 bases separating them. CDR1 GTSNPN and CDR2 SVGIG come from the germline V gene (reference sequence). The CDR3 nucleotides are TGTGCCTGGAATACAGGGAGCGGTGAAAAACTGTTTTTT. Protein product: CAWNTGSGEKLFF.

This chain uses TRBV28 with TRBJ2-7; D not certain. V lost 3 bases, J lost 0 bases, and 12 bases lay in between. The CDR3 sequence is 15 residues long. Germline loops: CDR1 MDHEN, CDR2 SYDVKM. The chain's CDR3 is CASSFAVRSSYEQYF. The DNA for the CDR3 is TGTGCCAGCAGTTTCGCCGTCAGGAGCTCCTACGAGCAGTACTTC.

J is TRBJ1-5 and V is TRBV25-1, with D perhaps TRBD1 (5 bases). Trimming took off 2 bases at V and 9 bases at J, with 20 bases between the two ends. The CDR3 runs to 16 residues. Per the germline V gene, CDR1 is MGHDK and CDR2 is SYGVNS. This CDR3 reads CASSEGGDALIRPQHF. CDR3 nucleotide sequence: TGTGCCAGCAGTGAAGGGGGGGACGCCCTAATCAGGCCCCAGCATTTT.

The chain carries TRBV29-1 and TRBJ1-2; 8 nucleotides agree with TRBD1. Germline V gives CDR1 SQVTM, CDR2 ANQGSEA. The CDR3 has 13 residues. The junction had 13 bases not matched to a gene; V was cut back by 6 bases and J by 10 bases. The CDR3 region is CSVPFGQGGSYTF. The CDR3 DNA follows: TGCAGCGTGCCTTTTGGACAGGGTGGGTCCTACACCTTC.

The rearrangement uses TRBV7-2 and TRBJ2-1, with 11 bases lining up with TRBD1. The V segment lost 6 bases and the J segment 9 bases; nucleotides outside the gene matches: 13. CDR1 and CDR2 (germline): SGHTA, FQGNSA. This CDR3 comprises 16 residues. The CDR3 loop reads CASSYSGTGGISEQFF. For the CDR3, the DNA is TGTGCCAGCAGTTATAGTGGGACAGGGGGGATCAGTGAGCAGTTCTTC.

This rearrangement joins TRBV7-8 to TRBJ1-1; no clear D. CDR3 length: 13 amino acids. Germline V gives CDR1 SGHVS, CDR2 FQNEAQ. Trimming took off 2 bases at V and 4 bases at J, with 8 bases between the two ends. The CDR3 nucleotides are TGTGCCAGCAGCTTAAAGGGTACCACTGAAGCTTTCTTT. Its translation: CASSLKGTTEAFF.

This rearrangement joins TRBV10-3 to TRBJ1-5, with 7 bases matching TRBD1. Germline trimming cut 5 bases from V and 7 bases from J; bases unmatched to any gene: 5. Germline values: CDR1 ENHRY, CDR2 SYGVKD. The CDR3 consists of 13 residues. The CDR3 spells CAISRNRGQPQHF. CDR3 bases: TGTGCCATCAGTCGAAACAGGGGACAGCCCCAGCATTTT.

J is TRBJ2-6 and V is TRBV5-4; D is unclear. Deletions cut 5 bases from V and 0 bases from J, with 9 bases between. The CDR3 is made up of 15 amino acids. CDR1 and CDR2 from the germline V gene are SGHNT and YYREEE (reference sequence). The CDR3 coding sequence is TGTGCCAGCAGAGCCGTAAACTCTGGGGCCAACGTCCTGACTTTC. Encoded protein: CASRAVNSGANVLTF. The full variable domain, completed using reference TRBV5-4 and TRBJ2-6, is ETGVTQSPTHLIKTRGQQVTLRCSSQSGHNTVSWYQQALGQGPQFIFQYYREEENGRGNFPPRFSGLQFPNYSSELNVNALELDDSALYLCASRAVNSGANVLTFGAGSRLTVL.

The rearrangement links TRBV6-5 to TRBJ2-7; D is ambiguous. The germline V gene has CDR1 MNHEY and CDR2 SVGAGI. This CDR3 is built from 16 residues. V shed 2 bases and J shed 8 bases, with 22 bases lying between them. This CDR3 reads CASSYLSPTQAYQQYF. CDR3 DNA: TGTGCCAGCAGTTACCTCAGTCCGACCCAGGCTTATCAGCAGTACTTC.

The rearrangement joins TRBV5-1 to TRBJ2-7; 10 bases match TRBD1. The V gene's germline CDR1 is SGHRS and CDR2 YFSETQ. After removal of 3 bases from V and 2 bases from J, the junction contained 8 bases not matched to a gene. This CDR3 has 16 residues. The CDR3 spells CASSSSTGTGAYEQYF. As DNA, the CDR3 is TGCGCCAGCAGCTCGTCCACCGGGACAGGGGCCTACGAGCAGTACTTC.